Below, 12 T cell receptor beta chains from the same sample are listed, as sequenced in a study of OX40 agonist ivuxolimab in advanced cancers. The library was made by the immunoSEQ multiplex PCR assay. TCRdb carries this immuneACCESS record with in-frame sequences only. Its versions omit some clonotypes, under half of them owing to an unresolved V gene in the studies checked, with the rest unexplained. The sample data list under 55,000 clones, and 85% to 90% of these were observed just once. Of the sample, around 6.4% falls within the top ten clones. The sample was CD4+ or CD8+ T cells sorted from blood, taken in a trial of the OX40 agonist ivuxolimab. The receptors stem from an adult with an advanced solid tumor such as melanoma, head and neck, liver or kidney cancer.

This chain uses TRBV19 with TRBJ2-5; TRBD2 matches 9 bases. V lost 5 bases to trimming and J lost 1 base; unmatched junction nucleotides: 8. The length of the CDR3 is 16 residues. Looked up from germline, CDR1 is LNHDA and CDR2 is SQIVND (reference sequence). DNA for the CDR3: TGTGCCAGTAGTCCGGGCAGCGGGGGGCTCCAAGAGACCCAGTACTTC. Its translation: CASSPGSGGLQETQYF.

V is TRBV2 and J is TRBJ2-5; possibly TRBD2 for D (6 bases). The V end lost 7 bases, the J end lost 2 bases, and 11 bases lay between the germline ends. The CDR3 loop spans 13 amino acids. Germline loops: CDR1 SNHLY, CDR2 FYNNEI. CDR3 sequence: CASKGTAQETQYF. CDR3 DNA: TGTGCCAGCAAGGGGACTGCACAAGAGACCCAGTACTTC.

The J gene is TRBJ1-3, the V gene TRBV15, with a weak D call TRBD1 (6 bases). V was cut by 1 base and J by 3 bases, with 10 bases left in between. Germline CDR1 LNHNV, CDR2 YYDKDF (reference sequence). The CDR3 sequence is 15 residues long. CDR3 nucleotide sequence: TGTGCCACCAGCAGAGGGGGGGCTGGTGGAAACACCATATATTTT. Its protein product is CATSRGGAGGNTIYF.

The chain joins TRBV7-8 to TRBJ2-5; D unclear. The CDR3 is 16 residues long. Deletions cut 2 bases from V and 5 bases from J, with 18 bases between. Per germline, CDR1 SGHVS and CDR2 FQNEAQ. DNA of the CDR3: TGTGCCAGCAGCTTAACACGGGCCGGGTCGGCGGAGACCCAGTACTTC. Translated: CASSLTRAGSAETQYF.

The chain combines TRBV5-4 with TRBJ1-3, with 9 bases that match TRBD1. With 2 bases clipped from V and 0 bases from J, the junction kept 6 bases outside the gene matches. The CDR3 covers 17 residues. Germline assignment: CDR1 SGHNT and CDR2 YYREEE (reference sequence). Here the CDR3 reads CASSLDRGAFSGNTIYF. The CDR3, as DNA: TGTGCCAGCAGCTTAGACAGGGGGGCCTTCTCTGGAAACACCATATATTTT.

This clone was counted a single time. The V gene is TRBV11-2, the J gene TRBJ2-3; D possibly matches TRBD1 or TRBD2 (6 bases each). Germline-derived CDR1 and CDR2 are SGHAT and FQNNGV. V shed 5 bases and J shed 4 bases, with 16 bases lying between them. The CDR3 length is 15 residues. The CDR3 is CASSQRRGAADTQYF. CDR3 nucleotides: TGTGCCAGCAGCCAAAGGAGGGGGGCCGCAGATACGCAGTATTTT. Looking up the rest from reference TRBV11-2 and TRBJ2-3 gives the full variable domain: EAGVAQSPRYKIIEKRQSVAFWCNPISGHATLYWYQQILGQGPKLLIQFQNNGVVDDSQLPKDRFSAERLKGVDSTLKIQPAKLEDSAVYLCASSQRRGAADTQYFGPGTRLTVL.

The gene calls are TRBV4-1 and TRBJ1-1, with D perhaps matching TRBD1 (5 bases). Germline CDR1 is MGHRA and CDR2 is YSYEKL. This CDR3 is 19 amino acids long. V was trimmed by 2 bases and J by 1 base, leaving 23 bases between them. The CDR3 region is CASSQTHPRVGVGNTEAFF. CDR3 DNA sequence: TGCGCCAGCAGCCAAACCCACCCCAGGGTCGGAGTGGGGAACACTGAAGCTTTCTTT.

The chain employs TRBV13 and TRBJ2-2; D could derive from TRBD1 or TRBD2 (5 bases each). This CDR3 is 16 amino acids long. Between the trimmed V and J ends, which lost 5 bases and 4 bases, there was a span of 17 bases. CDR1 is PRHDT, CDR2 FYEKMQ, per germline (reference sequence). The CDR3 region has the DNA TGTGCCAGCAGCCTTGGGACCGGGACCACCACCGGGGAGCTGTTTTTT. Translated: CASSLGTGTTTGELFF.

V is TRBV27 and J is TRBJ1-1, with a possible D match to TRBD1 (5 bases). CDR1 and CDR2 (germline): MNHEY, SMNVEV (reference sequence). The CDR3 is 15 amino acids. With 5 bases removed from V and 0 bases from J, the gap between germline ends came to 13 bases. The CDR3 nucleotides read TGTGCCAGCAGTGGGTGGTGGGGGATGAACACTGAAGCTTTCTTT. It translates to CASSGWWGMNTEAFF.

This rearrangement joins TRBV7-8 to TRBJ1-1; D remains unclear. The germline V gene has CDR1 SGHVS and CDR2 FQNEAQ. CDR3 length equals 13 residues. Trimming took 7 bases from V and 0 from J, leaving 9 bases between them. The CDR3 reads CASTGGVNTEAFF. In DNA form, the CDR3 reads TGTGCCAGCACTGGCGGGGTGAACACTGAAGCTTTCTTT.

The sample holds a few counts of this clone. V usage is TRBV7-9 and J usage is TRBJ1-1; a weak D match, TRBD1 (5 bases). V lost 0 bases and J 9 bases, leaving 8 bases between the germline ends. The CDR3 length is 12 residues. Germline lookup yields CDR1 SEHNR and CDR2 FQNEAQ (reference sequence). CDR3 sequence reads: CASSLAGAQAFF. CDR3 in DNA: TGTGCCAGCAGCTTAGCCGGGGCCCAAGCTTTCTTT.

A word on this clone: Other DNA sequences from this sample encode an identical CDR3 as well. The rearrangement joins TRBV5-1 to TRBJ2-5; possibly TRBD1 for D (6 bases). CDR1 is SGHRS, CDR2 YFSETQ, per germline. The CDR3 extends over 13 amino acids. Trimming pared 2 bases from V and 4 bases from J, leaving 9 bases between. CDR3 sequence reads: CASSLQGTETQYF. The CDR3 nucleotides read TGCGCCAGCAGCTTACAGGGAACAGAGACCCAGTACTTC.